This is a list of T cell receptor beta chains from one sample in a study of T-cell reconstitution after alpha-beta-depleted transplantation in children. TCRdb passed the PCR reads through MiXCR, listing each CDR3 protein once. This sample has fewer than 550,000 distinct CDR3 sequences; 9.5% to 12% occur once, and the top ten carry 12% to 15%. The sequences come from PBMCs, mostly from graft donor cells, collected 180 days after TCRalphabeta/CD19-depleted stem cell transplant. The source is a female patient aged 2 to 10 who had a stem cell transplant for aplastic anemia, so the T cells may come from the graft donor. Each CDR3 is given without its conserved first and last residue. Clone size, where shown, is once, few, many, or a class for clones that have expanded.

>TRBJ2-2|few|TRBV12-3/TRBV12-4
ASSFLGGSGELF
>TRBJ2-3|many|TRBV12-3/TRBV12-4
ASSSQLTSGSTDTQY
>TRBJ2-2|few|TRBV7-2
ALGTGELF
>TRBJ1-5|-|TRBV12-3/TRBV12-4
ASSSDSPRNQPQH
>TRBJ1-3|-|TRBV6-5
ASSYSSMRSGNTIY
>TRBJ2-1|-|TRBV27
ASGGLAGWNEQF
>TRBJ2-7|-|TRBV6-1
ASSDSGGTRLY
>TRBJ2-5|-|TRBV28
ASSLLRIQGIRGETQY
>TRBJ2-1|few|TRBV25-1
ASSDLDSGGGRVEQF
>TRBJ2-1|many|TRBV6-2/TRBV6-3
ASNSGWDNEQF
>TRBJ2-2|-|TRBV24-1
ATSRGAAGELF
>TRBJ2-7|many|TRBV5-1
ASSLGDYDVGEQY
>TRBJ2-1|-|TRBV19
ASKTGYEQF
>TRBJ1-4|few|TRBV27
ASSWGPATNEKLF
>TRBJ2-1|few|TRBV5-1
ASSLLRGAYNEQF
>TRBJ2-7|-|TRBV9
ASSVEGTPAREQY
>TRBJ2-7|few|TRBV20-1
SVPGQMSYEQY
>TRBJ2-7|many|TRBV5-1
ASSLTQGAGNEQY
>TRBJ2-7|-|TRBV20-1
SAATSGTSYEQY
>TRBJ2-3|few|TRBV12-3/TRBV12-4
ASALAPGTTDTQY
>TRBJ2-1|-|TRBV3-1
ASSPPGTSSYNEQF
>TRBJ2-1|many|TRBV20-1
SARRGGWINEQF
>TRBJ1-4|-|TRBV13
ASSLGGGSEKLF
>TRBJ2-3|-|TRBV6-2/TRBV6-3
ASSYSALAGGSDTQY
>TRBJ1-1|-|TRBV20-1
SARPPLADRGRSSTEAF
>TRBJ2-3|many|TRBV10-3
AISETAGPTDTQY
>TRBJ2-7|many|TRBV4-2
ASSQGREYEQY
>TRBJ2-2|few|TRBV7-2
ASSSGTPNTGELF
>TRBJ2-7|few|TRBV11-1
ASSLVSEGWPPYEQY
>TRBJ2-4|few|TRBV11-2
ASSSYLAKNIQY
>TRBJ2-5|many|TRBV7-2
ASKGGSRGQY
>TRBJ2-7|few|TRBV7-9
ASSSPSPTYPIHEQY
>TRBJ2-4|-|TRBV4-2
ASSQVTTQQNIQY
>TRBJ2-5|-|TRBV29-1
SVDFSTSAETQY